The 11 T cell receptor beta chains in this list originate from one sample, sequenced in a study of blood T cell repertoires in COVID-19. TCRdb's copy holds only in-frame clones and misses some; the assay was immunoSEQ multiplex PCR. Here the sample spans about 59,000 clones, roughly 88% being singletons. The specimen was peripheral blood. Source of these receptors: a woman aged 80 or over with active COVID-19.

The chain employs TRBV11-2 and TRBJ2-7; 9 bases are shared with TRBD2. CDR1 and CDR2 (germline): SGHAT, FQNNGV. The V gene end was trimmed by 7 bases and the J gene end by 2 bases; junction bases not matched to a gene: 9. The CDR3 runs 15 residues. The DNA for the CDR3 is TGTGCCAGCACGTCGAGACTAGCGGAAGCCTACGAGCAGTACTTC. Translating gives CASTSRLAEAYEQYF.

This chain links TRBV6-6 with TRBJ2-1; TRBD2 matches at 7 bases. With V trimmed by 6 bases and J by 9 bases, 2 bases remained unmatched. This CDR3 region has 11 residues. Germline assignment: CDR1 MNHNY and CDR2 SVGAGI (reference sequence). CDR3 bases: TGTGCCAGCAGCGGGGGGAGTGAGCAGTTCTTC. The encoded protein is CASSGGSEQFF.

The J gene is TRBJ2-5, the V gene TRBV6-2 or TRBV6-3; D is perhaps TRBD1 (5 bases). The CDR3 consists of 15 residues. V shed 2 bases and J shed 1 base, with 11 bases lying between them. Per the germline V gene, CDR1 is MNHEY and CDR2 is SVGEGT. The CDR3 is CASSYLTVIQETQYF. CDR3 coding DNA: TGTGCCAGCAGTTACCTGACAGTCATCCAAGAGACCCAGTACTTC.

V is TRBV4-2 and J is TRBJ2-1, with TRBD1 identical over 9 bases. The CDR3 sequence is 17 residues long. Germline V CDR1 and CDR2: LGHNA, YNFKEQ. J gave up 3 bases and V 2 bases, and 8 bases lay outside the gene matches. CDR3 residues: CASSQLPGQGDYNEQFF. The CDR3 nucleotides are TGTGCCAGCAGCCAACTTCCGGGACAGGGTGACTACAATGAGCAGTTCTTC.

The chain is built from TRBV6-2 or TRBV6-3 and TRBJ1-2, with 9 bases that match TRBD1. CDR3 length: 16 amino acids. The J segment lost 0 bases and the V segment lost 6 bases, leaving 8 bases of the junction unmatched. CDR1 is MNHEY, CDR2 SVGEGT, per germline. The CDR3 here is CASSNLGTGPNYGYTF. DNA for the CDR3: TGTGCCAGCAGCAACCTTGGGACAGGGCCTAACTATGGCTACACCTTC.

The chain carries TRBV7-2 and TRBJ1-4; unclear D gene. This CDR3 is 12 amino acids long. V lost 4 bases, J lost 8 bases, and 8 bases lay in between. Germline CDR1 is SGHTA and CDR2 is FQGNSA. CDR3 coding DNA: TGTGCCAGCAGCTCCCCCGGGGAAAAACTGTTTTTT. This encodes CASSSPGEKLFF.

The genes are TRBV6-2 or TRBV6-3 and TRBJ2-1, with unresolved D. Trimming took 0 bases from V and 4 from J, leaving 19 bases between them. Germline CDR1 is MNHEY and CDR2 is SVGEGT. CDR3 length: 18 residues. The CDR3 is CASSYSRLPPIVYNEQFF. DNA of the CDR3: TGTGCCAGCAGTTACTCGAGGCTCCCACCCATCGTTTACAATGAGCAGTTCTTC.

The chain uses TRBV21-1 and TRBJ2-2; TRBD1, as called in the table, went unchecked against the DNA. TRBV21-1 is a pseudogene. The CDR3 consists of 17 residues. The CDR3 spells CASSPRRPTGGHGELFF. Here the CDR3 DNA reads TGTGCCAGCAGCCCCCGACGCCCGACAGGGGGCCACGGGGAGCTGTTTTTT.

This clone was seen once. The chain joins TRBV9 to TRBJ1-1; D remains unclear. Per germline, CDR1 SGDLS and CDR2 YYNGEE. Trimming removed 0 bases from V and 4 bases from J, with 10 bases in between. The CDR3 sequence is 14 residues long. The CDR3 reads CASSVEASGTEAFF. The CDR3 DNA reads TGTGCCAGCAGCGTAGAAGCGTCTGGCACTGAAGCTTTCTTT.

V gene TRBV18 combines with J gene TRBJ1-2; tentative D call: TRBD1 (5 bases). Germline V gives CDR1 KGHSH, CDR2 LQKENI. The CDR3 runs to 13 residues. The V and J ends lost 2 bases and 6 bases respectively, with 10 bases between them. This chain's CDR3 is CASSPRGTDGYTF. The CDR3 nucleotides read TGTGCCAGCTCACCAAGGGGTACGGATGGCTACACCTTC.

J is TRBJ1-3 and V is TRBV5-4; D is possibly TRBD1 (6 bases). Germline V gene sequence: CDR1 SGHNT, CDR2 YYREEE (reference sequence). Trimming cost V 4 bases and J 0 bases, with 20 bases left between them. CDR3 size: 18 residues. Here the CDR3 DNA reads TGTGCCAGCAGCCCGGGGGGCACAGGCTCTATCTCTGGAAACACCATATATTTT. It codes for CASSPGGTGSISGNTIYF.